A single sample gave rise to the 9 T cell receptor beta chains below, sequenced in a study of T cell responses to AZD1222 COVID-19 vaccine. Using immunoSEQ multiplex PCR, the repertoire was profiled, and TCRdb retains in-frame clones only, with some absent. The sample shows roughly 80,000 clones, 85% to 90% of them seen only once. Here the sequenced sample was peripheral blood, taken on day 0 of MenACWY control vaccination. The receptors shown here come from an adult in good health.

The gene calls are TRBV4-2 and TRBJ1-1; D is ambiguous. CDR1 is LGHNA, CDR2 YNFKEQ, per germline. This CDR3 spans 13 amino acids. Trimming removed 10 bases from V and 3 bases from J, with 15 bases in between. CDR3: CATRTPEDTEAFF. The CDR3 nucleotides are TGTGCCACCAGGACCCCCGAGGACACTGAAGCTTTCTTT.

This chain joins TRBV7-2 and TRBJ2-7; 7 bases align to TRBD2. Germline loops: CDR1 SGHTA, CDR2 FQGNSA. The length of the CDR3 is 16 residues. The trim removed 5 bases at V and 0 bases at J, leaving 10 bases unmatched. In DNA form, the CDR3 reads TGTGCCAGCAGCCGTCACTCTAGCGGAGGCTCCTACGAGCAGTACTTC. As protein: CASSRHSSGGSYEQYF.

The chain recombines TRBV18 with TRBJ2-3, with no clear D. Trimming took off 3 bases at V and 5 bases at J, with 9 bases between the two ends. CDR1 is KGHSH, CDR2 LQKENI, per germline. This CDR3 comprises 13 residues. The CDR3 is CASSPLVLDTQYF. The CDR3, as DNA: TGTGCCAGCTCACCTTTAGTGCTAGATACGCAGTATTTT.

The chain has TRBV7-2 and TRBJ2-7; D is undetermined. CDR1 is SGHTA, CDR2 FQGNSA, per germline. With 4 bases removed from V and 0 bases from J, the gap between germline ends came to 4 bases. The CDR3 extends over 12 amino acids. The CDR3 spells CASSSSSYEQYF. DNA of the CDR3: TGTGCCAGCAGCTCTAGCTCCTACGAGCAGTACTTC.

The chain combines TRBV14 with TRBJ2-7; TRBD1 matches 10 bases. The CDR3 contains 20 residues. V was clipped by 0 bases and J by 5 bases; unmatched bases: 19. Looked up from germline, CDR1 is SGHDN and CDR2 is FVKESK. Written as DNA, the CDR3 is TGTGCCAGCAGCCAAGATGAATGGCGCTCTTGGGGACAGGGGACCGACGAGCAGTACTTC. The encoded protein is CASSQDEWRSWGQGTDEQYF.

This sequence joins TRBV7-9 and TRBJ1-2, with 8 bases aligning to TRBD1. With V trimmed by 3 bases and J by 8 bases, 5 bases remained unmatched. Germline V gives CDR1 SEHNR, CDR2 FQNEAQ (reference sequence). The CDR3 sequence is 13 residues long. DNA for the CDR3: TGTGCCAGCAGCTTGGGACAGGCGCGGGGCTACACCTTC. Its translation: CASSLGQARGYTF.

V is TRBV10-3 and J is TRBJ1-3; D is undetermined. Germline CDR1 reads ENHRY; CDR2 reads SYGVKD. The V end was cut by 4 bases, the J end by 0 bases, with 13 bases between. The CDR3 contains 16 residues. The CDR3 is CAISVSPDSSGNTIYF. The CDR3 DNA follows: TGTGCCATCAGTGTCTCCCCTGATAGCTCTGGAAACACCATATATTTT.

The chain couples TRBV7-2 to TRBJ1-1; D is uncertain. Germline V gene sequence: CDR1 SGHTA, CDR2 FQGNSA. With 2 bases removed from V and 1 base from J, the gap between germline ends came to 8 bases. This CDR3 is 14 amino acids long. The CDR3 nucleotides are TGTGCCAGCAGCTTATCTTGGGCGAACACTGAAGCTTTCTTT. This codes for CASSLSWANTEAFF.

The chain links TRBV9 to TRBJ2-3; D perhaps matches TRBD1 (6 bases). Germline CDR1 SGDLS, CDR2 YYNGEE. The CDR3 is made up of 16 amino acids. With 3 bases removed from V and 0 bases from J, the gap between germline ends came to 14 bases. CDR3 region: CASSEGLTGSTDTQYF. Written as DNA, the CDR3 is TGTGCCAGCAGCGAGGGGCTAACAGGGAGCACAGATACGCAGTATTTT.